The text below deals with one T cell receptor (beta chain). The antigen is unknown. The record originates from a study of cytomegalovirus exposure and HLA in healthy donors. Broader study findings: Specificity of three CMV-associated chains for CMV antigens was verified in vitro. V- and J-gene trimming in TCR beta was tied to a missense DCLRE1C variant by an analysis performed later. Investigators reported approximately 150 TCR beta chains as tied to cytomegalovirus. Later, an analysis showed that TCR beta chains associated with HLA were more clonally expanded than others that were equally common.

In germline, CDR1 is SGHVS, CDR2 FQNEAQ. With 1 base removed from V and 8 bases from J, the gap between germline ends came to 5 bases. CDR3 length: 12 amino acids. PCR used 60 Vbeta primers and 13 Jbeta primers. Here immunoSEQ multiplex PCR was the method, and the copy in TCRdb shows in-frame clones only, minus some. The data show around 180,000 clones, around 68% seen once. The TCR originated in a girl under 18 in good health and CMV-seronegative. The material sequenced was PBMCs. V and J are TRBV7-8 and TRBJ1-4, with D uncertain. Here the CDR3 reads CASSLGAEKLFF. The CDR3 region has the DNA TGTGCCAGCAGCTTAGGAGCGGAAAAACTGTTTTTT.